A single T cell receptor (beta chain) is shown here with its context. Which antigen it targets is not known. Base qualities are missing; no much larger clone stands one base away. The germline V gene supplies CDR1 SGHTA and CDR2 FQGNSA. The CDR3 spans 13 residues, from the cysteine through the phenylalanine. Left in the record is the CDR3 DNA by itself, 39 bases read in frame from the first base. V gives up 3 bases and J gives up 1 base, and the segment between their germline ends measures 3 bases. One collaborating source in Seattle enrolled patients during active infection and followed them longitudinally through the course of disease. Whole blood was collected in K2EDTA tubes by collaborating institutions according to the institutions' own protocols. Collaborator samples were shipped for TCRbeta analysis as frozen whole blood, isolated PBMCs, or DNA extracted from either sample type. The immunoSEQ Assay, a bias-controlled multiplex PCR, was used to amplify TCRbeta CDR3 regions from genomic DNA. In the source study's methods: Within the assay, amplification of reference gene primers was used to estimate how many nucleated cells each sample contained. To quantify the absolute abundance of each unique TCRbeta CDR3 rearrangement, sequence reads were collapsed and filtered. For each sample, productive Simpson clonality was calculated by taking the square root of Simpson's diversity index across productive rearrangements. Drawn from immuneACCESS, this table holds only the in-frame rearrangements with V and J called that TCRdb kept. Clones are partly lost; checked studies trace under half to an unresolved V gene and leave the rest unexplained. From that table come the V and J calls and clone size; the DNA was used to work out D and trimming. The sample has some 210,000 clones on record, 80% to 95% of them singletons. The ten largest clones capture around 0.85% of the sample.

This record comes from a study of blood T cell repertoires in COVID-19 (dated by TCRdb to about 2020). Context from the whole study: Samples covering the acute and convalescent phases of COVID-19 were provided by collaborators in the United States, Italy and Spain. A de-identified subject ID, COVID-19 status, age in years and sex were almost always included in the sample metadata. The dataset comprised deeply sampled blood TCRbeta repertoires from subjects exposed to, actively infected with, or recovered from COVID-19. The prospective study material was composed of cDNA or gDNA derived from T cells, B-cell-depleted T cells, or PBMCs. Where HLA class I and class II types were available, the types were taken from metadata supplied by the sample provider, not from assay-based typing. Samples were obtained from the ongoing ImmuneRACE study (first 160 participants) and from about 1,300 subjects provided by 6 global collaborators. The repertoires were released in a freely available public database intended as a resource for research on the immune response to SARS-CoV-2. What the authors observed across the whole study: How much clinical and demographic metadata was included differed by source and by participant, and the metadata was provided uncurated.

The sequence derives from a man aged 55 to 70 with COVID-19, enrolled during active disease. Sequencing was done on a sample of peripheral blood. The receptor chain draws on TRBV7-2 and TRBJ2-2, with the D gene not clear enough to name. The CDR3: CASSFRNTGELFF. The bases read TGTGCCAGCAGCTTCCGGAACACCGGGGAGCTGTTTTTT.